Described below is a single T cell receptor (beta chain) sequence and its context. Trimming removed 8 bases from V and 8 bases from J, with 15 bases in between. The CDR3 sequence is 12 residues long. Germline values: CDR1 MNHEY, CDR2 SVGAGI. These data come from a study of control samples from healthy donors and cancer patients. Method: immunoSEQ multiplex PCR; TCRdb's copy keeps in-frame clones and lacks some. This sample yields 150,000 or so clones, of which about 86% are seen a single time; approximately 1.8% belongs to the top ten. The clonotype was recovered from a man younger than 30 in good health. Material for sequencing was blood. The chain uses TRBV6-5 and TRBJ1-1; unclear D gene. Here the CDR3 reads CASGQTAPEAFF. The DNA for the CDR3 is TGTGCCAGCGGCCAGACGGCACCGGAAGCTTTCTTT.